This section outlines one T cell receptor beta chain sequence together with its context. The clone's antigen remains unknown. Base-call qualities are not available, and no considerably larger clone is one nucleotide away. This entry belongs to a study of T cell responses to AZD1222 COVID-19 vaccine listed by TCRdb under 2021. Looking at the study overall: AZD1222 recipients whose second dose came at about 4 weeks and those whose second dose came at about 12 weeks were combined into one group, since spike-specific TCR depth and breadth did not differ between the two schedules. A total of 233 trial participants underwent TCR sequencing, of whom some 210 received two doses of AZD1222 and some 25 received two doses of the MenACWY control vaccine. Enrollment into the trials was organized by age into subgroups of 18-55, 56-69 and 70-plus years, and those subgroups contained about 150, 27 and 61 TCR-sequenced participants, respectively.

Based on the germline V gene, the CDR1 and CDR2 sequences are SGHNT and YENEEA. V is pared back by 1 base and J by 10 bases, with 13 bases lying between the germline termini. Spanning cysteine to phenylalanine, the CDR3 consists of 13 amino acids. Of all the DNA, just the CDR3 is kept, 39 bases in frame from base 1. The CDR3 regions of human TCRbeta chains were analyzed by immunosequencing. The original methods were these. TCRs in the repertoires were matched against a reference library of SARS-CoV-2-specific TCRs that had been generated with the MIRA antigen-specificity platform. Breadth meant the fraction of unique TCRs that were SARS-CoV-2-associated, whereas depth meant the fraction of total T cells that were SARS-CoV-2-associated. Using the MIRA data, each spike-specific TCR was mapped to the spike region that the TCR reacts to and placed in a CD4 or CD8 class. Log10-transformed breadth and depth values were compared by one-way ANOVA with Sidak's multiple comparisons tests. The table was pulled from immuneACCESS by TCRdb, which kept in-frame rearrangements only. Such tables lose some clones; where checked, under half of the loss comes from unresolved V genes, and the rest has no known cause. The V and J calls and clone size come from that table; D and trimming were worked out from the DNA. In all, the sample holds 100,000 to 150,000 clones, and about 87% of those were seen once. The ten largest clones add up to 4.5% to 5% of the sample.

The label giving this sample's time point can be read as: baseline before first vaccination. Vaccinee samples came from UK trials COV001 and COV002, including a single-blind randomized controlled phase 2/3 trial of AZD1222 (ChAdOx1 nCoV-19) in healthy adults. For TCRbeta chain sequencing, PBMC samples from trial participants were taken at day 0 and at day 28 after the second dose. Findings and caveats that apply to the study as a whole: Reportedly, close to half of the unique spike-specific TCRs recognized epitopes lying outside the regions that are mutated in the B.1.351 and B.1.1.7 variants. Because no day 14 peak-response samples were available, repertoires were characterized only after the peak T cell response. Participants were mostly white British and included more females than males, and it was suggested by the authors that clonal diversity may have been underestimated. The whole spike protein was spanned by vaccine-associated CD4 TCRs, and dominant responses were seen in regions 160-218 and 743-854. After two AZD1222 doses, both the breadth and the depth of spike-specific TCRs were significantly higher than at day 0 and than in MenACWY recipients. Conclusions about previously exposed vaccinees were limited because only six AZD1222 recipients were SARS-CoV-2 seropositive at baseline. In the small 56-69-year group, the increase in depth fell short of significance, most likely because of low power.

This receptor was obtained from an adult in good health. Sequences were derived from peripheral blood, sampled on day 0 of AZD1222 vaccination. The V gene is TRBV11-3 and the J gene is TRBJ1-1; no D gene is confidently identified. The sequenced DNA is TGTGCCAGCAGCTTAGGGGCAGCAACGGGAGCTTTCTTT. Its protein product is CASSLGAATGAFF.